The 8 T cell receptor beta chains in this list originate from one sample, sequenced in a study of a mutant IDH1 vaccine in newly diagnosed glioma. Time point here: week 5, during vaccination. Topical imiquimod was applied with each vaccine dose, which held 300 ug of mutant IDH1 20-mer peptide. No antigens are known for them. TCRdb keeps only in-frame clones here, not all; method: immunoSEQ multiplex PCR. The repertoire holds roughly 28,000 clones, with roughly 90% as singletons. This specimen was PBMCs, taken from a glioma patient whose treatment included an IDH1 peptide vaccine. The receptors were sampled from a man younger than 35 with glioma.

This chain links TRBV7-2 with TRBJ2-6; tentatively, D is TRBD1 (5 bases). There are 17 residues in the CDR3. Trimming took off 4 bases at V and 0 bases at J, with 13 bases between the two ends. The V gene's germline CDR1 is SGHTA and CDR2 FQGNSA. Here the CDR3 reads CASSSAQGFSGANVLTF. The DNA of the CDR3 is TGTGCCAGCAGCTCAGCCCAGGGTTTCTCTGGGGCCAACGTCCTGACTTTC.

Written as DNA, the CDR3 is TGTGCCAGTAGTATAGATCGGCGGAAAACTAACTATGGCTACACCTTC. Its translation is CASSIDRRKTNYGYTF. The rearrangement links TRBV19 to TRBJ1-2; D is unclear. The V end was cut by 0 bases, the J end by 0 bases, with 11 bases between. The germline V gene has CDR1 LNHDA and CDR2 SQIVND (reference sequence). This CDR3 comprises 16 residues.

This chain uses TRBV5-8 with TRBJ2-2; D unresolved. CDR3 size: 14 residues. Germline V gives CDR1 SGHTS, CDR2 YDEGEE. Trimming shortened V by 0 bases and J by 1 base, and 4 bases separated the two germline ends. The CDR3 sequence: CASSLAQNTGELFF. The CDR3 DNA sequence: TGTGCCAGCAGCTTGGCCCAGAACACCGGGGAGCTGTTTTTT.

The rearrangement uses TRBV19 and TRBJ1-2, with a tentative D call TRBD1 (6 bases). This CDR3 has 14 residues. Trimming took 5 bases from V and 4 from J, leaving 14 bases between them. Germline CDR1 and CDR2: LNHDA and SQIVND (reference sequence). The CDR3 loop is CASSVQGRGYGYTF. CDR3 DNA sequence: TGTGCCAGTAGTGTCCAGGGGAGAGGCTATGGCTACACCTTC.

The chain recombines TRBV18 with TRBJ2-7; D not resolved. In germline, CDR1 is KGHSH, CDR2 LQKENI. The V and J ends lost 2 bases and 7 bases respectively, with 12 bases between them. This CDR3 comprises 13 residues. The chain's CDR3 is CASSPAPAREQYF. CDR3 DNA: TGTGCCAGCTCACCAGCTCCCGCCCGTGAGCAGTACTTC.

The CDR3 spells CAWDRSGETQYF. Written as DNA, the CDR3 is TGTGCCTGGGACAGGTCTGGAGAGACCCAGTACTTC. This chain connects TRBV30 to TRBJ2-5; D may be TRBD1 (6 bases). This CDR3 has 12 amino acids. Trimming cost V 5 bases and J 4 bases, with 11 bases left between them. Germline V gives CDR1 GTSNPN, CDR2 SVGIG (reference sequence).

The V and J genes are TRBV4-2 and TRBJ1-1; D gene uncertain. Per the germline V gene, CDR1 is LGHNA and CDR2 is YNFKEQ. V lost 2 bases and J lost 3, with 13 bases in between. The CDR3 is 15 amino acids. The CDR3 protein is CASSQPTREDTEAFF. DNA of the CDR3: TGTGCCAGCAGCCAACCCACCCGGGAGGACACTGAAGCTTTCTTT.

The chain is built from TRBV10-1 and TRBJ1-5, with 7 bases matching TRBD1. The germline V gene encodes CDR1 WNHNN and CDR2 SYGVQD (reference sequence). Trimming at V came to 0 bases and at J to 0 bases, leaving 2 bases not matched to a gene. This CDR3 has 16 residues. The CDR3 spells CASSESSGGSNQPQHF. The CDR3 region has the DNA TGCGCCAGCAGTGAGTCTTCAGGGGGTAGCAATCAGCCCCAGCATTTT.